This note documents a single T cell receptor beta chain sequence. No antigen is known for it. The data were produced by immunoSEQ multiplex PCR, yet TCRdb's version contains in-frame clones alone and is incomplete. The table has more than 85,000 clones, about 95% seen once. The sample is drawn from a study of cytomegalovirus exposure and HLA in healthy donors. Study information: The 120 or so validation repertoires were reported in a later analysis to have been generated on the same platform as the roughly 700 first-cohort repertoires.

Study findings and constraints: According to reports, the classifier identified cytomegalovirus status with high specificity and sensitivity. Usually a TCR sequence was rare, but some public TCRs were found in many donors.

The CDR3 is made up of 13 amino acids. CDR1 and CDR2 (germline): GTSNPN, SVGIG (reference sequence). The V and J ends lost 4 bases and 8 bases respectively, with 17 bases between them. The specimen sequenced was PBMCs. The clonotype was recovered from a woman younger than 35 in good health and CMV-seronegative. This chain connects TRBV30 to TRBJ1-2; TRBD1 might be the D (5 bases). The CDR3 DNA sequence: TGTGCCTGGACCCCGGGGGAATTAACGGGCTACACCTTC. It translates to CAWTPGELTGYTF.